This T cell receptor (beta chain) is from a study of blood T cell repertoires in COVID-19. Background on the study: The United States, Italy and Spain supplied acute and convalescent COVID-19 samples.

In the study's own analysis: Amplification from reference gene primers served as the basis for estimated nucleated cell counts. TCRdb keeps only in-frame clones here, not all; method: immunoSEQ multiplex PCR. V and J calls and clone size come straight from that table; D and trimming were deduced from the DNA. The sample records fewer than 80,000 clones, roughly 78% being singletons. Germline V gene sequence: CDR1 LNHDA, CDR2 SQIVND (reference sequence). J lost 4 bases, V lost 5 bases, and 14 bases had no gene match. This CDR3 contains 17 residues. The specimen sequenced was peripheral blood. The chain combines TRBV19 with TRBJ2-1, with TRBD2 matching over 7 bases. This TCR was recovered from a human donor in a cohort sampled during active COVID-19. CDR3: CASSPSGRVRAYNEQFF. CDR3 nucleotides: TGTGCCAGTAGTCCTAGCGGCCGAGTTAGAGCTTACAATGAGCAGTTCTTC. The whole variable domain, remainder taken from reference TRBV19 and TRBJ2-1, is DGGITQSPKYLFRKEGQNVTLSCEQNLNHDAMYWYRQDPGQGLRLIYYSQIVNDFQKGDIAEGYSVSREKKESFPLTVTSAQKNPTAFYLCASSPSGRVRAYNEQFFGPGTRLTVL.